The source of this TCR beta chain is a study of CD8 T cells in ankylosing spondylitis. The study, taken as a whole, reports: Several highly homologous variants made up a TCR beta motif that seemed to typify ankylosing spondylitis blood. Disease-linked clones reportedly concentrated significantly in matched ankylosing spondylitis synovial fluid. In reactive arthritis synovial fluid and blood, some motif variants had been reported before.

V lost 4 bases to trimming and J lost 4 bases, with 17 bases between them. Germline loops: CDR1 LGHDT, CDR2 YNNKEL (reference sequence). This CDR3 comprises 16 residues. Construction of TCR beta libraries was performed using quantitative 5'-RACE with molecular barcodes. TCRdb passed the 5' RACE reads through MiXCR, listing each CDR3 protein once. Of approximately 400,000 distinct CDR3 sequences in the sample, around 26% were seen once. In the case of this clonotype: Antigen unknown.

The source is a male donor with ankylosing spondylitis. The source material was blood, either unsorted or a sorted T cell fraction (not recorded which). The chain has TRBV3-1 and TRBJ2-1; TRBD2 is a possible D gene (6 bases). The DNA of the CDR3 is TGTGCCAGCAGCCTCACATTAGGAGGGGTTTACAATGAGCAGTTCTTC. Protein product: CASSLTLGGVYNEQFF.